The 17 T cell receptor beta chains reported below all come from one sample, sequenced in a study of blood T cell repertoires in COVID-19. Measured with immunoSEQ multiplex PCR; TCRdb has only the in-frame clones, and not every one. Counted here are under 200,000 clones, 89% occurring once; the ten biggest clones make up roughly 0.77%. The sequencing sample was made of PBMCs or T cells enriched from blood (not recorded which). These TCRs come from a woman aged 18-29 years who had recovered from COVID-19.

V is TRBV5-1 and J is TRBJ2-1, with TRBD1 as a possible D gene (6 bases). The CDR3 spans 15 residues. V was trimmed by 0 bases and J by 6 bases, leaving 13 bases between them. Germline values: CDR1 SGHRS, CDR2 YFSETQ. The CDR3 reads CASSLVGGVPNEQFF. CDR3 in DNA: TGCGCCAGCAGCTTGGTAGGGGGAGTGCCCAATGAGCAGTTCTTC.

This clone was counted a single time. The chain employs TRBV4-1 and TRBJ1-5; no firm D call. The V gene's germline CDR1 is MGHRA and CDR2 YSYEKL. The CDR3 spans 16 residues. V gave up 0 bases and J gave up 0 bases, with 9 bases separating them. DNA for the CDR3: TGCGCCAGCAGCCAAGAGTGGGCCTATAGCAATCAGCCCCAGCATTTT. Protein: CASSQEWAYSNQPQHF.

The chain couples TRBV5-5 to TRBJ2-1; 10 nucleotides line up with TRBD1. The CDR3 consists of 16 residues. The ends lost 2 bases at V and 3 bases at J; junction bases unmatched: 5. Germline-derived CDR1 and CDR2 are SGHKS and YYEKEE (reference sequence). The DNA of the CDR3 is TGTGCCAGCAGCTTCTCCGGGACAGGGGTCTACAATGAGCAGTTCTTC. Translated: CASSFSGTGVYNEQFF.

This chain links TRBV6-5 with TRBJ2-1, with D unresolved. From germline, CDR1 is MNHEY and CDR2 SVGAGI. The V and J ends lost 7 bases and 9 bases respectively, with 13 bases between them. The CDR3 is made up of 12 amino acids. This CDR3 reads CASKPSALEQFF. In DNA, the CDR3 is TGTGCCAGCAAACCAAGTGCGCTTGAGCAGTTCTTC.

The chain links TRBV5-1 to TRBJ2-1; D remains ambiguous. This CDR3 region has 16 residues. V lost 0 bases to trimming and J lost 0 bases, with 10 bases between them. Germline CDR1 is SGHRS and CDR2 is YFSETQ. CDR3 coding DNA: TGCGCCAGCAGCTTGGCCGAGTGGAGCTCCTACAATGAGCAGTTCTTC. Protein sequence: CASSLAEWSSYNEQFF.

V and J are TRBV29-1 and TRBJ2-7; D may be TRBD1 (6 bases). The CDR3 extends over 18 amino acids. CDR1 SQVTM and CDR2 ANQGSEA come from the germline V gene. V lost 2 bases and J 2 bases, leaving 25 bases between the germline ends. The CDR3: CSVEQRGEGDMNPYEQYF. The CDR3 DNA reads TGCAGCGTTGAACAGAGGGGAGAAGGGGACATGAATCCCTACGAGCAGTACTTC.

The chain employs TRBV19 and TRBJ1-5, with TRBD1 matching 10 bases. With V trimmed by 5 bases and J by 5 bases, 9 bases remained unmatched. Looked up from germline, CDR1 is LNHDA and CDR2 is SQIVND (reference sequence). The CDR3 runs 16 residues. The CDR3 nucleotides are TGTGCCAGTAGTGGTCGGGACAGGGGTTTTTATCAGCCCCAGCATTTT. This translates into CASSGRDRGFYQPQHF. The full variable domain, rest sourced from reference TRBV19 and TRBJ1-5, is DGGITQSPKYLFRKEGQNVTLSCEQNLNHDAMYWYRQDPGQGLRLIYYSQIVNDFQKGDIAEGYSVSREKKESFPLTVTSAQKNPTAFYLCASSGRDRGFYQPQHFGDGTRLSIL.

The chain joins TRBV7-2 to TRBJ2-4; TRBD2 matches 8 bases. The germline V gene has CDR1 SGHTA and CDR2 FQGNSA. The CDR3 is 16 amino acids. Unmatched junction bases numbered 5, after V lost 4 bases and J lost 0 bases. The CDR3 spells CASSSRGGLAKNIQYF. DNA of the CDR3: TGTGCCAGCAGCTCCCGGGGGGGGCTAGCCAAAAACATTCAGTACTTC.

The chain uses TRBV6-5 and TRBJ2-7; D may be TRBD2 (6 bases). The CDR3 extends over 15 amino acids. Germline CDR1 MNHEY, CDR2 SVGAGI. The ends were cut back, 6 bases at V and 4 bases at J, with 19 bases in the middle. The CDR3 loop reads CASRTVEGGVYEQYF. The CDR3 nucleotides read TGTGCCAGCAGAACAGTCGAGGGAGGCGTTTACGAGCAGTACTTC.

The chain has TRBV2 and TRBJ1-1, with D hard to call. The germline V and J ends were trimmed by 7 bases and 3 bases, with 12 bases remaining between them. Germline loops: CDR1 SNHLY, CDR2 FYNNEI. The CDR3 extends over 13 amino acids. CDR3 bases: TGTGCCAGCACCGAACAAATGGACACTGAAGCTTTCTTT. Translated, it gives CASTEQMDTEAFF.

The chain has TRBV19 and TRBJ2-4, with 8 bases identical to TRBD2. The germline gives CDR1 LNHDA, CDR2 SQIVND (reference sequence). The CDR3 has 17 residues. J lost 13 bases, V lost 3 bases, and 20 bases had no gene match. CDR3: CASSILGGRSDYKSQYF. CDR3 bases: TGTGCCAGTAGTATCTTAGGCGGGAGGTCCGACTATAAGTCCCAGTACTTC.

V gene TRBV12-5 combines with J gene TRBJ2-3, with a possible D match to TRBD1 (5 bases). V lost 6 bases and J lost 0, with 7 bases in between. Germline lookup yields CDR1 LGHNT and CDR2 FRNRAP. CDR3 size: 13 residues. The CDR3 sequence: CASGQGSTDTQYF. CDR3 nucleotides: TGTGCTAGTGGGCAGGGTAGCACAGATACGCAGTATTTT.

V usage is TRBV27 and J usage is TRBJ2-6, with 8 bases matching TRBD1. The germline CDR1 and CDR2 sequences are MNHEY and SMNVEV (reference sequence). The CDR3 spans 16 residues. Trimming removed 5 bases from V and 3 bases from J; junction bases left unmatched: 6. DNA for the CDR3: TGTGCCAGCAGTCCCAGGACAGGGCGTGGGGCCAACGTCCTGACTTTC. Amino acids: CASSPRTGRGANVLTF.

The chain has TRBV29-1 and TRBJ1-1; D remains unclear. Trimming cost V 7 bases and J 6 bases, with 15 bases left between them. This CDR3 spans 12 amino acids. The V gene's germline CDR1 is SQVTM and CDR2 ANQGSEA. The CDR3 protein is CSAFTDVAEAFF. CDR3 bases: TGCAGCGCTTTTACCGATGTAGCTGAAGCTTTCTTT. Full variable domain (remainder filled in from reference TRBV29-1 and TRBJ1-1): SAVISQKPSRDICQRGTSLTIQCQVDSQVTMMFWYRQQPGQSLTLIATANQGSEATYESGFVIDKFPISRPNLTFSTLTVSNMSPEDSSIYLCSAFTDVAEAFFGQGTRLTVV.

The chain joins TRBV7-6 to TRBJ2-7, with 7 bases matching TRBD1. The CDR3 is made up of 15 amino acids. V shed 5 bases and J 2 bases; nucleotides not matched to a gene: 9. CDR1 SGHVS and CDR2 FNYEAQ come from the germline V gene. The CDR3 loop is CASSPPGQNTYEQYF. CDR3 in DNA: TGTGCCAGCAGCCCTCCGGGACAGAATACCTACGAGCAGTACTTC.

The chain has TRBV28 and TRBJ2-7, with 7 bases that match TRBD2. V shed 3 bases and J 6 bases; nucleotides not matched to a gene: 5. Germline V gives CDR1 MDHEN, CDR2 SYDVKM. The length of the CDR3 is 13 residues. The CDR3 loop reads CASSLTSQGEQYF. CDR3 coding DNA: TGTGCCAGCAGTTTGACTAGCCAAGGCGAGCAGTACTTC.

The V call is TRBV9, the J call TRBJ2-6, with TRBD1 identical over 7 bases. V shed 3 bases and J 3 bases; nucleotides not matched to a gene: 15. Germline lookup yields CDR1 SGDLS and CDR2 YYNGEE. CDR3 length: 19 residues. The CDR3 loop reads CASSDRGGALAFGANVLTF. CDR3 bases: TGTGCCAGCAGCGACCGAGGGGGCGCTTTGGCCTTTGGGGCCAACGTCCTGACTTTC.